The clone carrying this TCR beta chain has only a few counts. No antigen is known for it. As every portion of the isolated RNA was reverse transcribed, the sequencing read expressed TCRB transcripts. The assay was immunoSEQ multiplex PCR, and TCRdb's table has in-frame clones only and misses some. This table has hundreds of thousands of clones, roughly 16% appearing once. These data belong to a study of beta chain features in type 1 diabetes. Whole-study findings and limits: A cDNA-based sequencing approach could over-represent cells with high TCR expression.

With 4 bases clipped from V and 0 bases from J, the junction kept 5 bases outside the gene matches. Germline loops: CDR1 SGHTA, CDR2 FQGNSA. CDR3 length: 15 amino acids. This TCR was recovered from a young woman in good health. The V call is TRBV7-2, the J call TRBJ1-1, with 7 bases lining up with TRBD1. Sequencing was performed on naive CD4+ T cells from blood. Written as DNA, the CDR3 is TGTGCCAGCAGCTGGGCGACAGGGCTGAACACTGAAGCTTTCTTT. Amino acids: CASSWATGLNTEAFF. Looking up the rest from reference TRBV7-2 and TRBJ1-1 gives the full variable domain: GAGVSQSPSNKVTEKGKDVELRCDPISGHTALYWYRQSLGQGLEFLIYFQGNSAPDKSGLPSDRFSAERTGGSVSTLTIQRTQQEDSAVYLCASSWATGLNTEAFFGQGTRLTVV.